This T cell receptor (beta chain) is from a study of T-cell memory formation after mild COVID-19. MiXCR, run by TCRdb on the 5' RACE reads, gives a single entry per CDR3 protein. Seen here are 100,000 to 140,000 distinct CDR3 sequences, around 15% observed once, and the top ten hold 35% to 50%. This clonotype was found many times. Sequenced: PBMCs or a T cell subset sorted from them (not recorded which). The receptor comes from a man aged 18 to 29 who had mild COVID-19 (a few samples of this study predate the infection). Cell type and time point are not known.

This chain's CDR3 is CASSLIAGAGETQYF. The CDR3 DNA reads TGTGCCAGCAGTCTTATAGCGGGGGCCGGGGAGACCCAGTACTTC. This rearrangement joins TRBV6-4 to TRBJ2-5; 9 nucleotides agree with TRBD2. J was trimmed by 5 bases and V by 5 bases; bases with no gene match: 9. The CDR3 sequence is 15 residues long. Germline lookup yields CDR1 MRHNA and CDR2 SNTAGT.